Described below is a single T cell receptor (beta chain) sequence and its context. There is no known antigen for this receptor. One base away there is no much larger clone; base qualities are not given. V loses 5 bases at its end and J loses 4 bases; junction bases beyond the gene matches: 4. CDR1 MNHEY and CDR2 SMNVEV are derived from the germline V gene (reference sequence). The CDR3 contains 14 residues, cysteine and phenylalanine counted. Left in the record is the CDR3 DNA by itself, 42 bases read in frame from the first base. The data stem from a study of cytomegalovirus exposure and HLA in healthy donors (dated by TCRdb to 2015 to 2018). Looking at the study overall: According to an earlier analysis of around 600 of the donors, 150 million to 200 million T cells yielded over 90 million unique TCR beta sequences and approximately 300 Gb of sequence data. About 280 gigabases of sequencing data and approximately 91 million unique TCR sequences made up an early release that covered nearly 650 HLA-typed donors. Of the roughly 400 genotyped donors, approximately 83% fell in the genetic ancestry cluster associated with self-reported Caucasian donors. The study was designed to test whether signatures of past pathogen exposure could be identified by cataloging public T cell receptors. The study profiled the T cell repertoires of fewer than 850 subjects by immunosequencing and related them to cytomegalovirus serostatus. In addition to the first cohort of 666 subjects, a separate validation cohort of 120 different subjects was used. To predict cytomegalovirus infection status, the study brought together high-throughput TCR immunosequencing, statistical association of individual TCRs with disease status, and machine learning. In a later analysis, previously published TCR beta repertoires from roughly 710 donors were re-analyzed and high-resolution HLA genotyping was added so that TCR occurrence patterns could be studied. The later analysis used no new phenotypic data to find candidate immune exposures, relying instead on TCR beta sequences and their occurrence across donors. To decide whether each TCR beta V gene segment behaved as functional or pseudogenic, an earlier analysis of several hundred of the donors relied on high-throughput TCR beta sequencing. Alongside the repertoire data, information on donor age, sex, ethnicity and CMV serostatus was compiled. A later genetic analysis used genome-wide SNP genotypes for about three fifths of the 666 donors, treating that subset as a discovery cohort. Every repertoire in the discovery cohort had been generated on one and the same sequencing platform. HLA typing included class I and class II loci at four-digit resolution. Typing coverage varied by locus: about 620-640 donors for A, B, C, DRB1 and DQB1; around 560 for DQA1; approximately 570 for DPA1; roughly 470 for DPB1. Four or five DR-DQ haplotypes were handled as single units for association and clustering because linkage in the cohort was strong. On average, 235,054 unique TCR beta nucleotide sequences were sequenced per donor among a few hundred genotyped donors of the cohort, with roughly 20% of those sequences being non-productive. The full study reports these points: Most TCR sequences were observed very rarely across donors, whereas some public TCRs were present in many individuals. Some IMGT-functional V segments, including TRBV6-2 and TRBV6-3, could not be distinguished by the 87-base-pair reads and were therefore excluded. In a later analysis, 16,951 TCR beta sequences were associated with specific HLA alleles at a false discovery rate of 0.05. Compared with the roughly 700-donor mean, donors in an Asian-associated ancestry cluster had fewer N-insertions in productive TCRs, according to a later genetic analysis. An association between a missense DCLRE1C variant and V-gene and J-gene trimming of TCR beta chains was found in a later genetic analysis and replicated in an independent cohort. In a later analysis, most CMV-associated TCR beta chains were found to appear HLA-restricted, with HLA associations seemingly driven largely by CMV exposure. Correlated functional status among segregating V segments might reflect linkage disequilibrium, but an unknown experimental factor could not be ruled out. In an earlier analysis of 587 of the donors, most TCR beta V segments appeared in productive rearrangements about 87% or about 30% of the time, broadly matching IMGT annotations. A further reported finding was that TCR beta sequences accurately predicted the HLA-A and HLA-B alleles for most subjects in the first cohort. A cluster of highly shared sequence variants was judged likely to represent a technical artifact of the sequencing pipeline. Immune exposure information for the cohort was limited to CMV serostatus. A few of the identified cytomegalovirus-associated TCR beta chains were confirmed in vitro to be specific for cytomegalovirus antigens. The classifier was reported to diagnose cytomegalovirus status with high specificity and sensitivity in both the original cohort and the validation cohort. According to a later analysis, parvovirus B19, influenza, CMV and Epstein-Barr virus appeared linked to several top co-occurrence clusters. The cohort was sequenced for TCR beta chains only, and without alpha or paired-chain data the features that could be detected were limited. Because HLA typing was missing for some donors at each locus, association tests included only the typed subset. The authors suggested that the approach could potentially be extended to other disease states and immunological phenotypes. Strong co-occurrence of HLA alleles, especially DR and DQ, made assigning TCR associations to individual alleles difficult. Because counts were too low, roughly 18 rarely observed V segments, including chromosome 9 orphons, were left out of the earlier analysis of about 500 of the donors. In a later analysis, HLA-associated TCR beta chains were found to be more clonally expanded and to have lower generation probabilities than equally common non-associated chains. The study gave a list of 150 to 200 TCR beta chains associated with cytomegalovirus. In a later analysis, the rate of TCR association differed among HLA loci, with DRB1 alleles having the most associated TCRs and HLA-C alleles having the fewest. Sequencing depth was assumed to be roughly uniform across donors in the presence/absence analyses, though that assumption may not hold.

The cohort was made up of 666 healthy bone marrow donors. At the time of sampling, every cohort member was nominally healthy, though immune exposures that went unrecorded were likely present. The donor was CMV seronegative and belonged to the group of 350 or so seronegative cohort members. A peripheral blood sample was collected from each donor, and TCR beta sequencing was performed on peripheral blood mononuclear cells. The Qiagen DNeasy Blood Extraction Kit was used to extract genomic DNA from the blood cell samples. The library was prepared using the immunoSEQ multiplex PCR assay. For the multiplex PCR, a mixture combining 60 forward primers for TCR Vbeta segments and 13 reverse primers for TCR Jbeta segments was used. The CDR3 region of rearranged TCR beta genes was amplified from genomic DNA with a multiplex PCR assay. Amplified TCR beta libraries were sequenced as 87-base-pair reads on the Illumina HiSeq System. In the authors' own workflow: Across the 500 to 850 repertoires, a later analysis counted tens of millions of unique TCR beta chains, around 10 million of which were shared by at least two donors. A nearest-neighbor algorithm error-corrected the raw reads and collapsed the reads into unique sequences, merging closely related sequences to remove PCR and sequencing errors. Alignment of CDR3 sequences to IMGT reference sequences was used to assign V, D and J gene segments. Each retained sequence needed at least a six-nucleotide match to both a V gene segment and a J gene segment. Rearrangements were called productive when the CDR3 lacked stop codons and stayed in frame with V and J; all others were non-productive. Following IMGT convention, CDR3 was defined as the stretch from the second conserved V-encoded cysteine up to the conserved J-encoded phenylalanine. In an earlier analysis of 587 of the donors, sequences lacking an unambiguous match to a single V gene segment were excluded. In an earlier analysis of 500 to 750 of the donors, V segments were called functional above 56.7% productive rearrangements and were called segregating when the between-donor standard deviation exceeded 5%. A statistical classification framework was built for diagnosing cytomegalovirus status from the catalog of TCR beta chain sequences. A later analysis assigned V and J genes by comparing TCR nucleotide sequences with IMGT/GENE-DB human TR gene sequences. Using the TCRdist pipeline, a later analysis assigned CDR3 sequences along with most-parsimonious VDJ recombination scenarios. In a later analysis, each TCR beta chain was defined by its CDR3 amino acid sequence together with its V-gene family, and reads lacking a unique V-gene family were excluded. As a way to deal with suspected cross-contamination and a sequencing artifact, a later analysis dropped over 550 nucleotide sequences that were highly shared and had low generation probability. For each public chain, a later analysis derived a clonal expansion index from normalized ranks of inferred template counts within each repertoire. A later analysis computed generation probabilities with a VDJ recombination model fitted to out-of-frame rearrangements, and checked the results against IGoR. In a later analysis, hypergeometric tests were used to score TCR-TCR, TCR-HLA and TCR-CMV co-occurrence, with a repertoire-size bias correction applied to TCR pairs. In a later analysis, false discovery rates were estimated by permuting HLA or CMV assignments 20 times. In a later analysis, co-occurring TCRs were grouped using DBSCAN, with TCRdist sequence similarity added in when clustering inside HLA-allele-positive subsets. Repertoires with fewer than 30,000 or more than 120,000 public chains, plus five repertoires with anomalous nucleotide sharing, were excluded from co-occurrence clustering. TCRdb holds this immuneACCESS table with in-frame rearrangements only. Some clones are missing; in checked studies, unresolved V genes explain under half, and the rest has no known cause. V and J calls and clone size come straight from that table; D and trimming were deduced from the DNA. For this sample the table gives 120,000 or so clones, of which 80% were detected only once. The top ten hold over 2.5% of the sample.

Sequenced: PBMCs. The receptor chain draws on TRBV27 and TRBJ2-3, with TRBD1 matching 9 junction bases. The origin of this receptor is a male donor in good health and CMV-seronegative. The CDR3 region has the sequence CASSVRQGADTQYF. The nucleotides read TGTGCCAGCAGTGTCCGACAGGGGGCAGATACGCAGTATTTT.